The rows below give T cell receptor beta chains drawn from one sample of a study of blood T cell repertoires in COVID-19. This table comes from immunoSEQ multiplex PCR, and its TCRdb copy is limited to in-frame clones, with some not included. The repertoire includes roughly 180,000 clones, over 70% of them detected once, and about 5% sits in the top ten. Input material: PBMCs or T cells enriched from blood (not recorded which). The receptors were sampled from a woman aged 40 to 50 with acute COVID-19. Both conserved end residues are part of each CDR3. Each record gives: V gene, J gene, D gene, clone size, CDR3 protein, CDR3 DNA. A D gene is named only where the DNA matches it firmly. Not every row has a clone size; where given, it reads once, few, many or a size class.

>TRBV5-1|TRBJ1-3|.|.
CASSLQPSGKASGNTIYF
TGCGCCAGCAGCTTGCAACCGTCAGGGAAAGCCTCTGGAAACACCATATATTTT
>TRBV29-1|TRBJ2-3|.|.
CSVGPGGRITDTQYF
.
>TRBV2|TRBJ2-1|.|.
CASTGEGLANEQFF
TGTGCCAGCACCGGAGAGGGATTGGCCAATGAGCAGTTCTTC
>TRBV5-8|TRBJ1-2|.|.
CASTPWLQGHYGYTF
TGTGCCAGCACACCTTGGCTCCAGGGTCACTATGGCTACACCTTC
>TRBV2|TRBJ1-5|.|once
CASSRDFNQPQHF
TGTGCCAGCAGCCGGGACTTCAATCAGCCCCAGCATTTT
>TRBV2|TRBJ2-1|.|.
CASTRGDGGEQFF
TGTGCCAGCACGCGAGGGGACGGGGGTGAGCAGTTCTTC
>TRBV28|TRBJ1-5|.|few
CASSLRGGSNQPQHF
TGTGCCAGCAGTTTGAGGGGGGGGAGCAATCAGCCCCAGCATTTT
>TRBV5-1|TRBJ2-5|TRBD2|.
CASSFAAGEWETQYF
TGCGCCAGCAGCTTTGCAGCGGGAGAATGGGAGACCCAGTACTTC
>TRBV2|TRBJ2-5|TRBD2|few
CASSELAGGGQETQYF
TGTGCCAGCAGTGAACTAGCGGGAGGTGGCCAAGAGACCCAGTACTTC
>TRBV6-2/TRBV6-3|TRBJ2-2|.|.
CASSYLSTGELFF
TGTGCCAGCAGTTACTTATCCACCGGGGAGCTGTTTTTT
>TRBV19|TRBJ2-3|TRBD2|.
CASSFSGAQDTQYF
TGTGCCAGTAGTTTCAGCGGGGCGCAAGATACGCAGTATTTT
>TRBV13|TRBJ2-5|.|.
CASSFQTGPETQYF
TGTGCCAGCAGCTTTCAGACAGGTCCGGAGACCCAGTACTTC
>TRBV9|TRBJ1-1|.|.
CASSVIQDSTRPLNTEAFF
TGTGCCAGCAGCGTAATTCAAGACAGCACCCGACCTTTGAACACTGAAGCTTTCTTT
>TRBV9|TRBJ1-1|.|.
CASSIRQSDEAFF
TGTGCCAGCAGCATCCGACAGAGTGATGAAGCTTTCTTT
>TRBV29-1|TRBJ1-1|.|.
CSVIHPQGLTEAFF
TGCAGCGTTATACACCCACAGGGTCTTACTGAAGCTTTCTTT
>TRBV7-9|TRBJ2-1|TRBD1|once
CASSLWGVRGQGEQFF
TGTGCCAGCAGCTTATGGGGCGTCAGGGGGCAAGGAGAGCAGTTCTTC
>TRBV12-5|TRBJ1-3|.|.
CASGSGSAGNTIYF
TGTGCTAGTGGTTCGGGAAGCGCTGGAAACACCATATATTTT
>TRBV7-6|TRBJ2-2|TRBD2|.
CASSSGTRHTGELFF
TGTGCCAGCAGTTCCGGGACTAGACACACCGGGGAGCTGTTTTTT
>TRBV19|TRBJ2-1|TRBD2|.
CASSIDQRGNEQFF
TGTGCCAGTAGTATAGATCAGCGGGGTAATGAGCAGTTCTTC
>TRBV10-1|TRBJ2-1|TRBD2|.
CASSESGGVNEQFF
TGCGCCAGCAGTGAGTCGGGAGGGGTCAATGAGCAGTTCTTC
>TRBV7-9|TRBJ2-7|.|.
CASSLESWEQYF
TGTGCCAGCAGCCTGGAGTCCTGGGAGCAGTACTTC
>TRBV6-5|TRBJ1-3|.|.
CASRSSGNTIYF
TGTGCCAGCAGGAGCTCTGGAAACACCATATATTTT
>TRBV6-5|TRBJ1-1|.|few
CASSIHRMMGEAFF
TGTGCCAGCAGTATCCACAGGATGATGGGAGAAGCTTTCTTT
>TRBV28|TRBJ1-1|TRBD1|.
CASSVRQGAQDGEAFF
TGTGCCAGCAGTGTTCGACAGGGGGCCCAGGATGGTGAAGCTTTCTTT
>TRBV21-1|TRBJ2-7|.|once
CASSKVRGHVCEQYF
TGTGCCAGCAGCAAGGTCAGGGGTCACGTCTGCGAGCAGTACTTC
>TRBV11-2|TRBJ2-1|TRBD2|.
CASSPSTSGRFEQFF
TGTGCCAGCAGCCCATCGACTAGCGGGAGATTTGAGCAGTTCTTC
>TRBV27|TRBJ1-5|.|.
CASSLSSRGNQPQHF
TGTGCCAGCAGTTTATCGAGCCGAGGCAATCAGCCCCAGCATTTT
>TRBV5-6|TRBJ1-2|TRBD1|.
CASSHGTGDGYTF
TGTGCCAGCAGCCACGGGACAGGCGATGGCTACACCTTC
>TRBV6-5|TRBJ1-2|.|.
CASSPTSGSQGYTF
TGTGCCAGCAGCCCAACCTCAGGGTCCCAAGGCTACACCTTC
>TRBV5-1|TRBJ2-7|.|.
CASSLGAGYASTSYEQYF
TGCGCCAGCAGCTTGGGAGCAGGATACGCTAGCACAAGCTACGAGCAGTACTTC
>TRBV19|TRBJ2-7|TRBD1|.
CASSRDRLYEQYF
TGTGCCAGTAGCCGGGACAGACTTTACGAGCAGTACTTC
>TRBV25-1|TRBJ1-2|TRBD1|once
CASYHTGGSGYTF
TGTGCCAGCTACCATACAGGGGGCAGTGGCTACACCTTC
>TRBV25-1|TRBJ1-6|.|.
CASSRYNSPLHF
TGTGCCAGCAGTCGCTATAATTCACCCCTCCACTTT
>TRBV21-1|TRBJ2-3|.|.
CASSHAPTGVHTDTQYF
TGTGCCAGCAGCCACGCCCCGACAGGGGTCCACACAGATACGCAGTATTTT
>TRBV15|TRBJ2-1|.|.
CATSRDRDEQFF
TGTGCCACCAGCAGAGATCGGGATGAGCAGTTCTTC